The 6 T cell receptor beta chains below were found in one sample sequenced in a study of cytomegalovirus exposure and HLA in healthy donors. PCR amplification relied on 60 Vbeta primers (plus 13 Jbeta primers). TCRdb's copy holds only in-frame clones and misses some; the assay was immunoSEQ multiplex PCR. In the table there are 150,000 or so clones, around 80% of which are singletons. Input material: PBMCs. These receptor sequences come from a woman aged 18-29 years in good health and CMV-seronegative.

The CDR3 loop is CASKIHGNTEAFF. The CDR3 DNA reads TGTGCCAGCAAAATTCACGGGAACACTGAAGCTTTCTTT. The chain employs TRBV19 and TRBJ1-1; no definite D call. Germline V gene data show CDR1 as LNHDA and CDR2 as SQIVND (reference sequence). The ends were cut back, 9 bases at V and 1 base at J, with 12 bases in the middle. CDR3 length: 13 amino acids.

Here the CDR3 DNA reads TGTGCCAGCTCACCTCAAACCGGGACAAGTAACCTCAATGAGCAGTTCTTC. Its translation: CASSPQTGTSNLNEQFF. This chain joins TRBV18 and TRBJ2-1, with TRBD1 as a possible D gene (6 bases). In germline, CDR1 is KGHSH, CDR2 LQKENI. This CDR3 is 17 amino acids long. V was pared by 3 bases and J by 6 bases, with 21 bases between.

This rearrangement joins TRBV6-5 to TRBJ2-1, with TRBD2 matching 9 bases. Losses at the gene ends were 7 bases for V and 10 bases for J; bases not matched to a gene: 11. CDR3 length equals 14 residues. From germline, CDR1 is MNHEY and CDR2 SVGAGI. CDR3 residues: CASKGGSGSLEQFF. DNA of the CDR3: TGTGCCAGCAAAGGGGGTAGCGGGAGCTTGGAGCAGTTCTTC.

V usage is TRBV13 and J usage is TRBJ2-3; 14 bases agree with TRBD2. Germline V gene lookup returns CDR1 PRHDT and CDR2 FYEKMQ (reference sequence). The CDR3 loop spans 17 amino acids. Losses at the gene ends were 4 bases for V and 5 bases for J; bases not matched to a gene: 8. CDR3 nucleotide sequence: TGTGCCAGCAGCTCCTTGGGGACTAGCGGGAGAAGAGATACGCAGTATTTT. Residues: CASSSLGTSGRRDTQYF.

This sequence joins TRBV28 and TRBJ2-3, with D possibly matching TRBD1 (6 bases). CDR3 length equals 15 residues. The V gene's germline CDR1 is MDHEN and CDR2 SYDVKM. V shed 5 bases and J shed 2 bases, with 14 bases lying between them. The CDR3 reads CASSQDRLTTDTQYF. The CDR3 nucleotides read TGTGCCAGCAGTCAAGACAGGCTTACCACAGATACGCAGTATTTT.

The chain couples TRBV7-9 to TRBJ1-1; D gene ambiguous. This CDR3 has 13 amino acids. The V gene's germline CDR1 is SEHNR and CDR2 FQNEAQ (reference sequence). Between the trimmed V and J ends, which lost 8 bases and 1 base, there was a span of 11 bases. The CDR3 DNA reads as TGTGCCAGCGAGACCAGCGAGAACACTGAAGCTTTCTTT. Translation gives CASETSENTEAFF.